The 25 T cell receptor beta chains below come from one sample, sequenced in a study of shared clonotypes between healthy human individuals. Generated by immunoSEQ multiplex PCR, the TCRdb table keeps only in-frame clones and is missing some. The repertoire holds fewer than 3 million clones, 85% to 95% seen once, with 0.37% in the top ten. Sequencing was carried out using naive CD4+ T cells from PBMCs. The subset: CD45RA+ positively selected. The origin of the receptors is a man aged 18 to 35 in good health. Some clones in this sample may be carry-over from other donors' samples.

This clone occurred once. This chain joins TRBV27 and TRBJ1-4; D is possibly TRBD1 (6 bases). The CDR3 spans 16 residues. Germline loops: CDR1 MNHEY, CDR2 SMNVEV (reference sequence). Trimming removed 4 bases from V and 6 bases from J, with 18 bases in between. CDR3 nucleotide sequence: TGTGCCAGCAGTTCTCGTCGGGGGCGGGTAGATGAAAAACTGTTTTTT. Residues: CASSSRRGRVDEKLFF.

Turning to this clone: The same CDR3 arises from other DNA sequences in this sample as well. The chain has TRBV12-5 and TRBJ2-5, with a possible D match to TRBD2 (5 bases). From germline, CDR1 is LGHNT and CDR2 FRNRAP. Trimming removed 2 bases at V and 5 bases at J, with 6 bases between. The CDR3 covers 12 residues. The CDR3 DNA reads as TGTGCTAGTGGTTTGTCGGGGGAGACCCAGTACTTC. As protein: CASGLSGETQYF.

The chain couples TRBV30 to TRBJ2-1, with no clear D. The germline V and J ends were trimmed by 6 bases and 0 bases, with 9 bases remaining between them. Germline lookup yields CDR1 GTSNPN and CDR2 SVGIG (reference sequence). CDR3 length equals 13 residues. The CDR3 DNA reads as TGTGCCTGTTCCTACAGCTCCTACAATGAGCAGTTCTTC. Translated: CACSYSSYNEQFF.

The gene calls are TRBV5-1 and TRBJ2-5; D uncertain. The CDR3 contains 15 residues. CDR1 is SGHRS, CDR2 YFSETQ, per germline. Trimming removed 0 bases from V and 0 bases from J, with 9 bases in between. The CDR3 is CASSLVLSYQETQYF. The CDR3 DNA is TGCGCCAGCAGCTTGGTTCTGAGCTACCAAGAGACCCAGTACTTC.

This rearrangement joins TRBV7-9 to TRBJ2-1; 11 positions match TRBD1. The V gene end was trimmed by 4 bases and the J gene end by 6 bases; junction bases not matched to a gene: 5. The CDR3 is 15 residues long. Germline values: CDR1 SEHNR, CDR2 FQNEAQ (reference sequence). CDR3 sequence (DNA): TGTGCCAGCAGCTGGGGACAGGGGGTTGGCAATGAGCAGTTCTTC. This encodes CASSWGQGVGNEQFF.

The chain is built from TRBV4-1 and TRBJ2-4; D is unclear. The CDR3 is 14 amino acids. The germline V gene encodes CDR1 MGHRA and CDR2 YSYEKL. Trimming took 0 bases from V and 11 from J, leaving 14 bases between them. CDR3 amino acids: CASSQESAPVLQYF. CDR3 nucleotides: TGCGCCAGCAGCCAAGAGTCGGCCCCCGTTCTTCAGTACTTC.

This chain connects TRBV5-1 to TRBJ2-3; D tentatively reads TRBD1 or TRBD2 (6 bases each). Germline V CDR1 and CDR2: SGHRS, YFSETQ. The CDR3 spans 14 residues. The V and J ends lost 3 bases and 8 bases respectively, with 16 bases between them. The CDR3 loop is CASSSGTAQGTQYF. In DNA form, the CDR3 reads TGCGCCAGCAGCTCCGGGACTGCACAGGGTACGCAGTATTTT.

The rearrangement joins TRBV6-1 to TRBJ1-5, with D perhaps matching TRBD1 (5 bases). V dropped 6 bases and J dropped 4 bases, with 16 bases sitting between them. Germline V gene lookup returns CDR1 MNHNS and CDR2 SASEGT. The CDR3 runs to 15 residues. Here the CDR3 reads CASRGDRWGNQPQHF. For the CDR3, the DNA is TGTGCCAGCAGGGGGGACCGTTGGGGAAATCAGCCCCAGCATTTT.

As to this clone: Other DNA sequences within the sample encode an identical CDR3. The chain has TRBV9 and TRBJ2-5, with TRBD1 matching over 9 bases. CDR1 SGDLS and CDR2 YYNGEE come from the germline V gene. The V and J ends lost 4 bases and 5 bases, in that order; junction bases with no gene match: 3. The CDR3 sequence is 13 residues long. For the CDR3, the DNA is TGTGCCAGCAGCCGGGACAGGGAGGAGACCCAGTACTTC. As protein: CASSRDREETQYF.

A single count supports this clone. The chain has TRBV5-5 and TRBJ1-1, with unresolved D. CDR3 length: 17 residues. Germline values: CDR1 SGHKS, CDR2 YYEKEE (reference sequence). Between the trimmed V and J ends, which lost 2 bases and 0 bases, there was a span of 17 bases. The CDR3: CASSFIGLGGLNTEAFF. The CDR3 region has the DNA TGTGCCAGCAGCTTCATCGGTTTGGGCGGACTGAACACTGAAGCTTTCTTT.

The V gene is TRBV28, the J gene TRBJ1-2; TRBD1 might be the D (5 bases). V shed 4 bases and J shed 5 bases, with 17 bases lying between them. The CDR3 is 15 residues long. Germline V gives CDR1 MDHEN, CDR2 SYDVKM. The CDR3 here is CASSSPGGEGYGYTF. CDR3 nucleotides: TGTGCCAGCAGTTCCCCGGGGGGGGAGGGGTATGGCTACACCTTC.

This chain uses TRBV5-1 with TRBJ1-5; no clear D. The ends were cut back, 4 bases at V and 5 bases at J, with 16 bases in the middle. The CDR3 sequence is 15 residues long. Germline CDR1 reads SGHRS; CDR2 reads YFSETQ. Here the CDR3 reads CASSPLAGSDQPQHF. For the CDR3, the DNA is TGCGCCAGCAGCCCCCTAGCGGGCTCCGATCAGCCCCAGCATTTT.

The chain combines TRBV18 with TRBJ2-7; 10 nucleotides agree with TRBD2. CDR3 length: 15 amino acids. Germline V lookup: CDR1 KGHSH, CDR2 LQKENI. With V trimmed by 5 bases and J by 0 bases, 4 bases remained unmatched. In DNA form, the CDR3 reads TGTGCCAGCTCATCGGGACTAGCGCTCTCCTACGAGCAGTACTTC. This encodes CASSSGLALSYEQYF.

J is TRBJ2-7 and V is TRBV4-1; D remains unclear. Germline loops: CDR1 MGHRA, CDR2 YSYEKL. V was clipped by 5 bases and J by 2 bases, with 10 bases between them. The CDR3 sequence is 13 residues long. The CDR3 loop is CASSSFAAYEQYF. For the CDR3, the DNA is TGCGCCAGCAGCTCATTCGCAGCCTACGAGCAGTACTTC.

The rearrangement joins TRBV5-6 to TRBJ1-2, with D tentatively TRBD1 (6 bases). V lost 0 bases, J lost 7 bases, and 16 bases lay in between. Germline lookup yields CDR1 SGHDT and CDR2 YYEEEE. The CDR3 contains 15 residues. As DNA, the CDR3 is TGTGCCAGCAGCTTGGGTCAGGGGAAAAGGCTTGGCTACACCTTC. Encoded protein: CASSLGQGKRLGYTF.

The V and J genes are TRBV28 and TRBJ2-3; D not certain. The ends were cut back, 5 bases at V and 2 bases at J, with 8 bases in the middle. Germline CDR1 reads MDHEN; CDR2 reads SYDVKM. CDR3 length: 13 residues. CDR3 loop: CASSTRPTDTQYF. CDR3 nucleotide sequence: TGTGCCAGCAGTACCCGACCCACAGATACGCAGTATTTT.

The chain is built from TRBV9 and TRBJ1-2; tentative D call: TRBD1 (6 bases). Germline CDR1 reads SGDLS; CDR2 reads YYNGEE. CDR3 length: 14 residues. Trimming removed 4 bases from V and 5 bases from J, with 15 bases in between. The CDR3 nucleotides read TGTGCCAGCAGCCCCCCAGGGGTAACTTATGGCTACACCTTC. Encoded protein: CASSPPGVTYGYTF.

In DNA, the CDR3 is TGTGCCAGCTCCGTAGCGGGACCTTCCTACGAGCAGTACTTC. This gives the protein CASSVAGPSYEQYF. The chain employs TRBV18 and TRBJ2-7; 8 bases fit TRBD2. Trimming took 6 bases from V and 1 from J; bases not matched to a gene: 5. Germline CDR1 reads KGHSH; CDR2 reads LQKENI. The CDR3 runs 14 residues. Based on the CDR3 plus reference TRBV18 and TRBJ2-7, the full variable domain is NAGVMQNPRHLVRRRGQEARLRCSPMKGHSHVYWYRQLPEEGLKFMVYLQKENIIDESGMPKERFSAEFPKEGPSILRIQQVVRGDSAAYFCASSVAGPSYEQYFGPGTRLTVT.

As to this clone: At one boundary the junction diverges from the germline segment, which might be a read error. The V gene is TRBV6-1, the J gene TRBJ1-4; unclear D gene. CDR3 length: 15 amino acids. Germline V gene data show CDR1 as MNHNS and CDR2 as SASEGT. The DNA for the CDR3 is TGTGCCAGCAGTGAATGGTCAGGAAGAACGGAAAAACTGCTTTTT. Protein sequence: CASSEWSGRTEKLLF.

The chain couples TRBV18 to TRBJ2-7; 8 bases match TRBD2. There are 14 residues in the CDR3. V was clipped by 10 bases and J by 4 bases; unmatched bases: 12. The V gene's germline CDR1 is KGHSH and CDR2 LQKENI. The CDR3 DNA sequence: TGTGCCACCGCCACGGGGCGGGGGGCGTACGAGCAGTACTTC. Protein product: CATATGRGAYEQYF.

The rearrangement joins TRBV18 to TRBJ1-5, with TRBD1 matching 7 bases. Germline V gene sequence: CDR1 KGHSH, CDR2 LQKENI. The CDR3 loop spans 15 amino acids. V dropped 3 bases and J dropped 4; count of bases not matched to a gene: 6. The CDR3 reads CASSPDRNVNQPQHF. CDR3 in DNA: TGTGCCAGCTCACCGGACAGGAATGTTAATCAGCCCCAGCATTTT. The whole variable domain, remainder taken from reference TRBV18 and TRBJ1-5, is NAGVMQNPRHLVRRRGQEARLRCSPMKGHSHVYWYRQLPEEGLKFMVYLQKENIIDESGMPKERFSAEFPKEGPSILRIQQVVRGDSAAYFCASSPDRNVNQPQHFGDGTRLSIL.

This rearrangement joins TRBV7-2 to TRBJ1-2; 7 bases map to TRBD1. Germline V lookup: CDR1 SGHTA, CDR2 FQGNSA. The V gene end was trimmed by 3 bases and the J gene end by 7 bases; junction bases not matched to a gene: 14. The CDR3 loop spans 16 amino acids. The CDR3 loop reads CASSFDPGRGEGGYTF. DNA for the CDR3: TGTGCCAGCAGCTTCGACCCCGGCAGGGGGGAGGGTGGCTACACCTTC. Drawing the rest from reference TRBV7-2 and TRBJ1-2, the complete variable domain is GAGVSQSPSNKVTEKGKDVELRCDPISGHTALYWYRQSLGQGLEFLIYFQGNSAPDKSGLPSDRFSAERTGGSVSTLTIQRTQQEDSAVYLCASSFDPGRGEGGYTFGSGTRLTVV.

The V call is TRBV5-5, the J call TRBJ1-4; D perhaps matches TRBD1 (5 bases). Trimming shortened V by 2 bases and J by 3 bases, and 11 bases separated the two germline ends. CDR3 length: 15 residues. Germline V gives CDR1 SGHKS, CDR2 YYEKEE (reference sequence). CDR3 DNA: TGTGCCAGCAGCTTCCCAGGGCTTCCTAATGAAAAACTGTTTTTT. Its protein is CASSFPGLPNEKLFF.

The chain recombines TRBV4-2 with TRBJ2-3; 7 bases match TRBD2. Per germline, CDR1 LGHNA and CDR2 YNFKEQ. Losses at the gene ends were 2 bases for V and 3 bases for J; bases not matched to a gene: 2. The CDR3 is made up of 14 amino acids. In nucleotides, the CDR3 is TGTGCCAGCAGCCAACGTAGCGGGACAGATACGCAGTATTTT. This translates into CASSQRSGTDTQYF.

This chain joins TRBV4-3 and TRBJ2-7; D gene uncertain. This CDR3 is 12 amino acids long. From germline, CDR1 is LGHNA and CDR2 YSLEER. V gave up 0 bases and J gave up 6 bases, with 6 bases separating them. The CDR3 sequence is CASSQDLGEQYF. DNA of the CDR3: TGCGCCAGCAGCCAAGATCTTGGCGAGCAGTACTTC.